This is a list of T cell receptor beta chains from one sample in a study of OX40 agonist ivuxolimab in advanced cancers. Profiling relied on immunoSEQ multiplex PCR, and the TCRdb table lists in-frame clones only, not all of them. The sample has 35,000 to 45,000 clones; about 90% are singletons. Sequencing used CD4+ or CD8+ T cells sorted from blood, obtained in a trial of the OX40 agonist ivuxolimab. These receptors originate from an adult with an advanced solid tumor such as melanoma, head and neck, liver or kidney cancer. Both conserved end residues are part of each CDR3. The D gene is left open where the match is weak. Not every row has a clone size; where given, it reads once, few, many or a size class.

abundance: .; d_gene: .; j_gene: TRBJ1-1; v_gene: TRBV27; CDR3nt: TGTGCCAGCAGTTTGGGGGCTCACACTGAAGCTTTCTTT; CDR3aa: CASSLGAHTEAFF
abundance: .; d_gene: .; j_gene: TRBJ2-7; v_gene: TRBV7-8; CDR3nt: TGTGCCAGCAGCATCCAGGGTTACGAGCAGTACTTC; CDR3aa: CASSIQGYEQYF
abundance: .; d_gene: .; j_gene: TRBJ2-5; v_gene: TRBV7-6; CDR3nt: TGTGCCAGCAGCTCCCTTGGCAGGTTCGAAGAGACCCAGTACTTC; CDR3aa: CASSSLGRFEETQYF
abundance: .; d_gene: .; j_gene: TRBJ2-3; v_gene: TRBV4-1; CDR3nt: TGCGCCAGCAGCCAAGATATAGATACGCAGTATTTT; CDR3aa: CASSQDIDTQYF
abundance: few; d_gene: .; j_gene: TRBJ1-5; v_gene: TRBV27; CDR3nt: TGTGCCAGCAGTTGGGGAAGCAATCAGCCCCAGCATTTT; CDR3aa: CASSWGSNQPQHF
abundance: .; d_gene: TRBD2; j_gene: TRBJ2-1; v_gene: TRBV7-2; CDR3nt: TGTGCCAGCAGCTCCGGGACTAGAGTGTTCAATGAGCAGTTCTTC; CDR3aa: CASSSGTRVFNEQFF
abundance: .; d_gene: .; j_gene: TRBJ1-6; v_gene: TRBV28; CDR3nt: TGTGCCAGCACTCACTCCGCCTACGGGGATTCACCCCTCCACTTT; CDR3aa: CASTHSAYGDSPLHF
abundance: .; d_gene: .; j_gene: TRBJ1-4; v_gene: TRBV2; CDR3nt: TGTGCCAACAGTCACAGGGCCTTCCAGAGGGAAAAACTGTTTTTT; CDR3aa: CANSHRAFQREKLFF
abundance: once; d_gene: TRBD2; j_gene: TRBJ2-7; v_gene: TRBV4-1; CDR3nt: TGCGCCAGCAGCCAAGGGGGACTAGAGCGGGGCGAGCAGTACTTC; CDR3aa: CASSQGGLERGEQYF
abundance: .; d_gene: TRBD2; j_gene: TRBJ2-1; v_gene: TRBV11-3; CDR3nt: TGTGCCAGCAGAAACAAGTTACAGAGCGGGAGGGAGAATGAGCAGTTCTTC; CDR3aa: CASRNKLQSGRENEQFF
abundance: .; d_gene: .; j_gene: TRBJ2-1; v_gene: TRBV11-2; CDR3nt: TGTGCCAGCAGCTTAGGAGCTGGTTCCTACAATGAGCAGTTCTTC; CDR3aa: CASSLGAGSYNEQFF
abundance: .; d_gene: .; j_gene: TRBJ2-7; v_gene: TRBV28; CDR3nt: TGTGCCAGCAGTTGGGTGGGTGAGCAGTACTTC; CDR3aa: CASSWVGEQYF
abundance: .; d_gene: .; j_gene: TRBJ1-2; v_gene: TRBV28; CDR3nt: TGTGCCAGCCGTGACAGGCCCCAGAACTATGGCTACACCTTC; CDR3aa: CASRDRPQNYGYTF
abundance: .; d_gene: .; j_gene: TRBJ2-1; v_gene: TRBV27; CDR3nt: TGTGCCAGCAGCTACACAGGAGGGAATGAGCAGTTCTTC; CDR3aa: CASSYTGGNEQFF
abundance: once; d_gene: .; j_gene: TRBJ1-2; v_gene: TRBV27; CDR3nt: TGTGCCAGCAGTTTACGAGACGGAAGCCTCTATGGCTACACCTTC; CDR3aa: CASSLRDGSLYGYTF
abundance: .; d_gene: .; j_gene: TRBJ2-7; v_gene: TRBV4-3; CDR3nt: TGCGCCAGCAGCCCAGATGTGGGCGGTCTATGGGACGAGCAGTACTTC; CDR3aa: CASSPDVGGLWDEQYF
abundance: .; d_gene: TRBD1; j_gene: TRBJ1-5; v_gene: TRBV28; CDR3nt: TGTGCCAGCAGCCCCGGGACAGGGACACGGAGCAATCAGCCCCAGCATTTT; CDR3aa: CASSPGTGTRSNQPQHF
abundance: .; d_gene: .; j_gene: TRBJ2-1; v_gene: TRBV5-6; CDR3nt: TGTGCCAGCAGCTTGGAGAGTCCCTACAATGAGCAGTTCTTC; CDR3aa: CASSLESPYNEQFF
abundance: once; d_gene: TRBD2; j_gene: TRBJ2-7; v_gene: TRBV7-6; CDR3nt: TGTGCCAGCAGCTTAGAATCTAGCGGGAGTGAGGAGCAGTACTTC; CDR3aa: CASSLESSGSEEQYF
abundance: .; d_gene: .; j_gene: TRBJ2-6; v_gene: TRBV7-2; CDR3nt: TGTGCCAGCAGCTTAGGAGACTACAGAGCCTTCTCTGGGGCCAACGTCCTGACTTTC; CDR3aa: CASSLGDYRAFSGANVLTF